The 3 T cell receptor beta chains presented below share a single source sample, sequenced in a study of T cell changes during pregnancy in multiple sclerosis (dated by TCRdb to between 2017 and 2020). The library was generated by the immunoSEQ multiplex PCR assay. The clones in this table, taken by TCRdb from immuneACCESS, are in-frame only. Not every clone is retained; where verified, under half of the shortfall comes from an unresolved V gene, and the cause of the rest is unknown. The sample contains tens of thousands of clones, roughly 91% of them found a single time. About 0.27% of the sample is held by the ten biggest clonotypes. Source: CD4+ T cells from peripheral blood mononuclear cells, taken in the third trimester of pregnancy. The receptor source for this set is a female donor in good health, enrolled as a control in a pregnancy study.

The chain carries TRBV7-9 and TRBJ2-3; the match to TRBD1 covers 8 bases. The germline gives CDR1 SEHNR, CDR2 FQNEAQ (reference sequence). With 1 base clipped from V and 4 bases from J, the junction kept 4 bases outside the gene matches. The CDR3 totals 15 residues. The CDR3 bases are TGTGCCAGCAGCTTAGTTTCAGGGGGCCCAGATACGCAGTATTTT. It yields the protein CASSLVSGGPDTQYF.

The count of this clone is one. The V and J genes are TRBV23-1 and TRBJ1-5; the D gene is possibly TRBD1 (5 bases). TRBV23-1 is given ORF status, its function remaining uncertain. V dropped 8 bases and J dropped 0 bases, with 14 bases sitting between them. This CDR3 is 15 amino acids long. The CDR3 protein is CASAPGGDSNQPQHF. The CDR3 nucleotides are TGCGCCAGCGCCCCGGGGGGGGATAGCAATCAGCCCCAGCATTTT.

The chain employs TRBV5-5 and TRBJ1-4; TRBD1 is a possible D gene (5 bases). Trimming stripped 4 bases from V and 5 bases from J, with 9 bases between. This CDR3 is built from 13 residues. Germline loops: CDR1 SGHKS, CDR2 YYEKEE (reference sequence). The CDR3 region is CASSPGGNEKLFF. CDR3 nucleotides: TGTGCCAGCAGCCCCGGGGGAAATGAAAAACTGTTTTTT.